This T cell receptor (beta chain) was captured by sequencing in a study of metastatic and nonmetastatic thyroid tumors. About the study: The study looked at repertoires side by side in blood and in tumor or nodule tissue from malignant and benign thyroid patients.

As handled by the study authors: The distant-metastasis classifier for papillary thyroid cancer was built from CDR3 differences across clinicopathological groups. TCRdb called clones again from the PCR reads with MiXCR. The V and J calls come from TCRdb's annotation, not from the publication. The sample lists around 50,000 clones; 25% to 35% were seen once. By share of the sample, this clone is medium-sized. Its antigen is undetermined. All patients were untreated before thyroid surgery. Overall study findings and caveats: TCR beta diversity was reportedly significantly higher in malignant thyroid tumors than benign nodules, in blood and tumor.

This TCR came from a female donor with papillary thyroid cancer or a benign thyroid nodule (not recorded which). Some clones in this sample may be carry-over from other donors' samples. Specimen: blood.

CDR3 sequence reads: CASSERGQAYNEQFF. As DNA, the CDR3 is TGTGCCAGCAGTGAACGGGGACAGGCCTACAATGAGCAGTTCTTC. The chain uses TRBV6-1 and TRBJ2-1, with TRBD1 identical over 8 bases. This CDR3 comprises 15 residues. The V segment lost 2 bases and the J segment 2 bases; nucleotides outside the gene matches: 2. Germline-derived CDR1 and CDR2 are MNHNS and SASEGT.